This TCR beta chain was retrieved from a study of blood T cell repertoires in COVID-19 (dated by TCRdb to 2018 to 2021). A note on the overall study: Samples covering the acute and convalescent phases of COVID-19 were provided by collaborators in the United States, Italy and Spain. The material from the prospective study consisted of cDNA or gDNA derived from T cells, B-cell-depleted T cells, or PBMCs. Subjects who had been exposed to COVID-19, were actively infected with it, or had recovered from it provided the deeply sampled blood TCRbeta repertoires that made up the dataset. The repertoires were made available in a free public database intended to serve as a resource for research on the immune response to SARS-CoV-2. Samples came from the ongoing ImmuneRACE study (first 160 participants) plus 1,254 subjects from 6 global collaborators. Sample metadata almost always included a de-identified subject ID, COVID-19 status, age in years and sex. Where available, HLA class I and class II types were taken from metadata supplied by the sample provider and were not determined by assay-based typing. General study outcomes and caveats: The quantity of clinical and demographic metadata differed by source and by participant and was supplied without curation.

According to the germline V gene, CDR1 reads SGHAT and CDR2 reads FQNNGV. Its CDR3 holds 14 amino acids, cysteine through phenylalanine. Only the CDR3 DNA stays, 42 bases, in frame from base 1. V lost 1 base and J lost 11 bases, and the count of bases not matched to a germline gene is 7. About this clone itself: The specificity of this receptor is unknown. No base quality values were provided; no much bigger clone lies one nucleotide off.

Whole blood was collected in K2EDTA tubes by collaborating institutions according to the institutions' own protocols. For TCRbeta analysis, collaborators shipped samples as frozen whole blood, isolated PBMCs, or DNA extracted from either of those sample types. The immunoSEQ Assay, a bias-controlled multiplex PCR, was used to amplify TCRbeta CDR3 regions from genomic DNA. As for the authors' bioinformatics: Nucleated cell counts per sample were estimated from amplification of reference gene primers within the assay. To quantify the absolute abundance of each unique TCRbeta CDR3 rearrangement, sequence reads were collapsed and filtered. For each sample, productive Simpson clonality was calculated as the square root of Simpson's diversity index over productive rearrangements. TCRdb retrieved this table from immuneACCESS and kept in-frame rearrangements only. Not all clones are present; in checked studies, unresolved V genes account for under half, and no reason is known for the remainder. The V and J calls and the clone size are those of that table, but D and trimming were determined from the DNA. The table for this sample lists around 36,000 clones; roughly 78% of them were counted only once. The top ten hold roughly 40% of the sample.

The sequenced sample was peripheral blood. The chain is made from TRBV11-2 and TRBJ2-5; a stretch of 10 junction bases matches TRBD2. This receptor was taken from a man older than 75 with active or convalescent COVID-19. The sequenced DNA is TGTGCCAGCAGCTTAGTAAGCGGGAGGGCCGGTCAGTACTTC. This is translated as CASSLVSGRAGQYF.